The rows below give T cell receptor beta chains drawn from one sample of a study of cytomegalovirus exposure and HLA in healthy donors. Profiled with immunoSEQ multiplex PCR; TCRdb holds only in-frame clones, not every one. The repertoire holds about 120,000 clones, with about 70% as singletons. The sequenced sample consisted of PBMCs. The receptor set was obtained from a human donor in good health. The CDR3 runs from the conserved cysteine through the conserved F or W. D genes are given only for firm matches. Part of the rows lack a size; the others show once, few, many or a class for expanded clones.

CDR3 DNA,CDR3 protein,J gene,D gene,V gene,clone size
TGTGCCTGGAGTGCACAGGGCTACGAGCAGTACTTC,CAWSAQGYEQYF,TRBJ2-7,NA,TRBV30,NA
TGTGCCAGCAGGGTCGACAGGGGTTCCTATGGCTACACCTTC,CASRVDRGSYGYTF,TRBJ1-2,TRBD1,TRBV6-1,NA
TGTGCCAGTAGTATTCAGAGCGGGGGCCCGGATACGCAGTATTTT,CASSIQSGGPDTQYF,TRBJ2-3,TRBD2,TRBV19,few
TGCGCCAGCAGCTTGCGAGGGACAGGGACAAACACTGAAGCTTTCTTT,CASSLRGTGTNTEAFF,TRBJ1-1,TRBD1,TRBV5-1,NA
TGTGCCAGCAGCCATGGAAACACCATATATTTT,CASSHGNTIYF,TRBJ1-3,NA,TRBV7-3,NA
TGTGCCAGCAGCCCCCAGGGCGGCACCTATAATTCACCCCTCCACTTT,CASSPQGGTYNSPLHF,TRBJ1-6,NA,TRBV7-6,NA
TGCGCCAGCAGCCGATCCTTAGGGGGGGTCTACACTGAAGCTTTCTTT,CASSRSLGGVYTEAFF,TRBJ1-1,NA,TRBV5-1,NA
TGTGCCAGCAGTTCCTCCGGGACAGGATCCTATGGCTACACCTTC,CASSSSGTGSYGYTF,TRBJ1-2,TRBD1,TRBV27,NA
TGTGCCAGCTCACCAAAACAGGGAGGGCTTGCGCCTGAAGCTTTCTTT,CASSPKQGGLAPEAFF,TRBJ1-1,NA,TRBV18,NA
TGTGCCAGCAGCCCCTCGGGACAGGGAAACACCATATATTTT,CASSPSGQGNTIYF,TRBJ1-3,TRBD1,TRBV6-1,NA
TGTGCCAGTAGTATCCAGGGGCAGGGCCACAATCAGCCCCAGCATTTT,CASSIQGQGHNQPQHF,TRBJ1-5,NA,TRBV19,NA
TGTGCCAGCAGCCACAGGGAGGGTCTGGAGCAGTTCTTC,CASSHREGLEQFF,TRBJ2-1,NA,TRBV6-5,NA
TGTGCCAGCAGTTTCCCCGGTTCACCCCTCCACTTT,CASSFPGSPLHF,TRBJ1-6,NA,TRBV27,NA
TGTGCCAGTAGACCTATGGGACAGAGCAATCAGCCCCAGCATTTT,CASRPMGQSNQPQHF,TRBJ1-5,TRBD1,TRBV27,NA
TGTGCCAGCAGAGAAAGCGCGGCAGGGGGCGGGGAGCTGTTTTTT,CASRESAAGGGELFF,TRBJ2-2,TRBD1,TRBV9,NA
TGTGCCAGCAGTTTATTGGACAGGGAGGTGTTTTTT,CASSLLDREVFF,TRBJ2-2,TRBD1,TRBV28,NA
TGTGCCAGCTGGCTGGGGGCTAGCGGGAGTAATGAGCAGTTCTTC,CASWLGASGSNEQFF,TRBJ2-1,TRBD2,TRBV7-9,few
TGTGCCAGTCACCCTGGGGAGGTCTCTCGCAACGAAAAACTGTTTTTT,CASHPGEVSRNEKLFF,TRBJ1-4,NA,TRBV30,NA
TGTGCCAGCAGTTGGGCACCTGGAAACACCATATATTTT,CASSWAPGNTIYF,TRBJ1-3,NA,TRBV6-5,NA
TGTGCCAGCAGTTCCCTCACCTTC,CASSSLTF,TRBJ1-2,NA,TRBV28,NA
TGTGCCAGCAACGGGGGACCGAACACCGGGGAGCTGTTTTTT,CASNGGPNTGELFF,TRBJ2-2,NA,TRBV7-2,few
TGTGCCAGCAGCCCGGGGGGGTTCGGGCTTACCTACGAGCAGTACTTC,CASSPGGFGLTYEQYF,TRBJ2-7,TRBD2,TRBV7-2,NA
TGTGCCAGCAGTGACAGGAGGGTGTTTTTT,CASSDRRVFF,TRBJ1-4,NA,TRBV2,once
TGTGCCACCGTCAGGCTCGAAGCCAAAAACATTCAGTACTTC,CATVRLEAKNIQYF,TRBJ2-4,NA,TRBV6-1,NA
TGTGCCAGCTCACGAGAGAGAGGGGGAACCTACGAGCAGTACTTC,CASSRERGGTYEQYF,TRBJ2-7,NA,TRBV18,NA
TGCGCCAGCAGTGCGGCGGGAGGAGGGGAGCAGTACTTC,CASSAAGGGEQYF,TRBJ2-7,TRBD2,TRBV10-1,NA
TGTGCCAGCAGTTCCCCGCCCCGGGGTGGCTACACCTTC,CASSSPPRGGYTF,TRBJ1-2,NA,TRBV28,NA
TGTGCCAGCTCTCAAGGACAGAGCAATCAGCCCCAGCATTTT,CASSQGQSNQPQHF,TRBJ1-5,NA,TRBV18,NA
TGTGCCAGCCATAGACAGGGGGCTTTCGGGGAGCTGTTTTTT,CASHRQGAFGELFF,TRBJ2-2,TRBD1,TRBV19,NA
TGCGCCAGCAGCTTGGATGGTAGCGGGAACGGTGGAGAGACCCAGTACTTC,CASSLDGSGNGGETQYF,TRBJ2-5,TRBD2,TRBV5-1,once
TGTGCCAGCAGTCGGACAGAAATCGAGCAGTTCTTC,CASSRTEIEQFF,TRBJ2-1,NA,TRBV9,NA